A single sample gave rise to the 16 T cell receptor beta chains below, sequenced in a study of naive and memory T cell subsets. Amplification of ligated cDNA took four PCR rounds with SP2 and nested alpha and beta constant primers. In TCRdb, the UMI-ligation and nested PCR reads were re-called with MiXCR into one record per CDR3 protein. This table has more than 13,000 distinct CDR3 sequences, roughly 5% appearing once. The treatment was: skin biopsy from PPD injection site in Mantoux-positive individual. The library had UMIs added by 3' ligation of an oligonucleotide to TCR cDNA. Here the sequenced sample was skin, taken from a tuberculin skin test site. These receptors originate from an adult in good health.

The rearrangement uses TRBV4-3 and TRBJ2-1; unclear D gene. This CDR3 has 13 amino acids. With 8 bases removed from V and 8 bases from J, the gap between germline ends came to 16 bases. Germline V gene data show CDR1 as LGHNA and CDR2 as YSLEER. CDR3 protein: CASQSTFMDEQFF. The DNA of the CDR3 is TGCGCCAGCCAGAGTACTTTTATGGATGAGCAGTTCTTC.

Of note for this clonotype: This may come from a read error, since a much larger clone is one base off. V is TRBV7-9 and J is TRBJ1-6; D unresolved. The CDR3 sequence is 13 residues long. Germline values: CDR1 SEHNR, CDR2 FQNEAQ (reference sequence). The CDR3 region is CASSSQWNSPLNF. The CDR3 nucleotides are TGTGCCAGCAGCTCGCAGTGGAATTCACCCCTCAACTTT.

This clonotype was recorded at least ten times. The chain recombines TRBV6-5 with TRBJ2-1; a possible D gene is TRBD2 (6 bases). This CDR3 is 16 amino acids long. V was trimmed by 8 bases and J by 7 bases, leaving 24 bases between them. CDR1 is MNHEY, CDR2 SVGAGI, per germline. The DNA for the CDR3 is TGTGCCAGCTCTCGGGATTCGCGGGGCCCCTTTAATGAGCAGTTCTTC. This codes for CASSRDSRGPFNEQFF.

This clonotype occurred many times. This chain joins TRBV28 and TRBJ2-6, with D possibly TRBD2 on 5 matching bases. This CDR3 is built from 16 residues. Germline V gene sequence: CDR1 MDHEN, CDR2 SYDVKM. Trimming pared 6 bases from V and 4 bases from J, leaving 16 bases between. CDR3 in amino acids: CASSLPGNKGANVLTF. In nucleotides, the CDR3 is TGTGCCAGCAGCCTGCCCGGGAATAAAGGGGCCAACGTCCTGACTTTC.

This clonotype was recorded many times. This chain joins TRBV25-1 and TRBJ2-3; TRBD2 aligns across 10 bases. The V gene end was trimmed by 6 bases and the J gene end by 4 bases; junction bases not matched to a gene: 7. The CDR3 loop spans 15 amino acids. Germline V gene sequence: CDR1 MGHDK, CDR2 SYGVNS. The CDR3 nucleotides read TGTGCCAGCAGACTTAGCGGGGGGCCTTCAGATACGCAGTATTTT. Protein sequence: CASRLSGGPSDTQYF.

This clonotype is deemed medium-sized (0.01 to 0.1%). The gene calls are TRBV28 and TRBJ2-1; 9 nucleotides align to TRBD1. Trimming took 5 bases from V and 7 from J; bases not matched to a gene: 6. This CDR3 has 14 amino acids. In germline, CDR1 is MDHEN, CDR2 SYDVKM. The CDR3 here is CASSQRQGGNEQFF. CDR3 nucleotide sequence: TGTGCCAGCAGTCAGAGACAGGGGGGGAATGAGCAGTTCTTC.

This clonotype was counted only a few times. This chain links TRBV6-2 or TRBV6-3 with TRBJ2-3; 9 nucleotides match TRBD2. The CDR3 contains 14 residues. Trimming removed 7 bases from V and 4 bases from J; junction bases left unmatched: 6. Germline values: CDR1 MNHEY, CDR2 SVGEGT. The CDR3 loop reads CASTEAGGADTQYF. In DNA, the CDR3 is TGTGCCAGCACCGAAGCGGGGGGCGCAGATACGCAGTATTTT.

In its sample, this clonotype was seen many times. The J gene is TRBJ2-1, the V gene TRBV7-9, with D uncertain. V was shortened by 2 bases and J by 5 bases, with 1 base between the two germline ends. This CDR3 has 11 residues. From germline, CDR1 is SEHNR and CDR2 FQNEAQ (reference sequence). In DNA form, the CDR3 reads TGTGCCAGCAGCTTAAACAATGAGCAGTTCTTC. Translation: CASSLNNEQFF.

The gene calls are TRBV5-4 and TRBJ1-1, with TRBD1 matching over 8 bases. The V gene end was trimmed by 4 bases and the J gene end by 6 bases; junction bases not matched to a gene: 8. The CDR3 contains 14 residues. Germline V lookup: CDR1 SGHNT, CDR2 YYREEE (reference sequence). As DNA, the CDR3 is TGTGCCAGCAGCCCCGACAGGGGACGGTCTGAAGCTTTCTTT. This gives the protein CASSPDRGRSEAFF.

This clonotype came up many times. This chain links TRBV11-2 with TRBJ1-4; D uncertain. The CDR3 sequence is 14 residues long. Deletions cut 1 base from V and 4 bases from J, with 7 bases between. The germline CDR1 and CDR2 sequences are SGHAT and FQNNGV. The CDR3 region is CASSLGLSNEKLFF. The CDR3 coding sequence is TGTGCCAGCAGCTTAGGGTTGAGTAATGAAAAACTGTTTTTT. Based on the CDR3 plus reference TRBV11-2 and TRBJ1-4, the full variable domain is EAGVAQSPRYKIIEKRQSVAFWCNPISGHATLYWYQQILGQGPKLLIQFQNNGVVDDSQLPKDRFSAERLKGVDSTLKIQPAKLEDSAVYLCASSLGLSNEKLFFGSGTQLSVL.

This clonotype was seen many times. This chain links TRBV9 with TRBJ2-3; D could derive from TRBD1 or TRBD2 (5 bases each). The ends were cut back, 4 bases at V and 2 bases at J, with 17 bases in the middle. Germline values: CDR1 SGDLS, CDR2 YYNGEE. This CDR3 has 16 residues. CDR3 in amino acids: CASSPRGDRLTDTQYF. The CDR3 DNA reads TGTGCCAGCAGCCCAAGGGGAGACAGACTCACAGATACGCAGTATTTT.

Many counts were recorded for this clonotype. In DNA, the CDR3 is TGCAGTGCTAGACCCGGACTAGCGGGGGACTACGAGCAGTACTTC. Translating gives CSARPGLAGDYEQYF. The chain is built from TRBV20-1 and TRBJ2-7, with 13 bases lining up with TRBD2. CDR3 length: 15 amino acids. CDR1 DFQATT and CDR2 SNEGSKA come from the germline V gene (reference sequence). Germline trimming cut 2 bases from V and 3 bases from J; bases unmatched to any gene: 4.

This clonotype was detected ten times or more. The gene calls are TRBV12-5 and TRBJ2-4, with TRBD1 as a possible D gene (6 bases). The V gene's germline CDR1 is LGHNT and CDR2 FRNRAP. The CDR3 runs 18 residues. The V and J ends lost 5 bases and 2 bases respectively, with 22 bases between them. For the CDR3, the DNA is TGTGCTAGTGGTCTCCTACGACAGGATGACCTTACCAAAAACATTCAGTACTTC. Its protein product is CASGLLRQDDLTKNIQYF.

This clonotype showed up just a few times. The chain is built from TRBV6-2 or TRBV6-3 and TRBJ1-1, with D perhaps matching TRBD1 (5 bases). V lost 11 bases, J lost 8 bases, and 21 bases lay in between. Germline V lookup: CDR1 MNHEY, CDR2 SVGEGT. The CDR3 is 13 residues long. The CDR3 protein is CASNRRGVPEAFF. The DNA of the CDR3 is TGTGCCTCCAACCGGCGGGGGGTGCCCGAAGCTTTCTTT.

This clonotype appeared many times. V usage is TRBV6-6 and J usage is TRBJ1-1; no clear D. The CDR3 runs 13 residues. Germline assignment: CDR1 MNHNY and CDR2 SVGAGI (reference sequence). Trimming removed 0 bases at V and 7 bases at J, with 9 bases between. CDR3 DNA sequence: TGTGCCAGCAGTTACTCGGTAACTGATGAAGCTTTCTTT. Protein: CASSYSVTDEAFF.

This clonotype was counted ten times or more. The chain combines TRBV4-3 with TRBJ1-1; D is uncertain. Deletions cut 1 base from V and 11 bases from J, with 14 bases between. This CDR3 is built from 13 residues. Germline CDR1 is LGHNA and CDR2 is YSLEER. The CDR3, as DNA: TGCGCCAGCAGCCAAGTGGACGGGCTGGTGGCTTTCTTT. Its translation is CASSQVDGLVAFF.